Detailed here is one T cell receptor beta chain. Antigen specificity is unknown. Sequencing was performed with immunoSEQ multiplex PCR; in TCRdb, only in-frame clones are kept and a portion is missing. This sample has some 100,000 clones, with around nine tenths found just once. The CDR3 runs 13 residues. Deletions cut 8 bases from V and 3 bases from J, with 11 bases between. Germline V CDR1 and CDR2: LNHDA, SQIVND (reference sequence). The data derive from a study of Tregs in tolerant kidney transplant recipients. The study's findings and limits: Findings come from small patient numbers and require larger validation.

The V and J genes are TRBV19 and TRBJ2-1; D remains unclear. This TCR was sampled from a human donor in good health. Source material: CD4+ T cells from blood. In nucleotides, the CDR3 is TGTGCCAGTGGGCGAGGAGTCTACAATGAGCAGTTCTTC. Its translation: CASGRGVYNEQFF.